The present TCR beta chain was sequenced within a study of T cell responses to AZD1222 COVID-19 vaccine. At the level of the study: Second-dose groups at about 4 or about 12 weeks were pooled.

Method: immunoSEQ multiplex PCR; TCRdb's copy keeps in-frame clones and lacks some. The sample shows over 150,000 clones, approximately 90% of them seen only once. Notes on the study in general: Repertoire samples came only from after the peak T cell response. At 160-218 and 743-854, vaccine-associated CD4 TCRs were dominant, and they spanned spike. Clonal diversity was possibly underestimated; the donors were predominantly white British and more often female.

Worth noting for this clone: Its antigen is currently unknown.

Germline CDR1 reads SNHLY; CDR2 reads FYNNEI. The length of the CDR3 is 15 residues. The ends lost 5 bases at V and 8 bases at J; junction bases unmatched: 8. This clonotype originated in an adult in good health. The chain combines TRBV2 with TRBJ2-1, with TRBD2 identical over 11 bases. The input for sequencing was peripheral blood, taken on day 0 of AZD1222 vaccination. CDR3 sequence (DNA): TGTGCCAGCAGTCTTCTAGCGGGGGGTAATCATGAGCAGTTCTTC. Translated: CASSLLAGGNHEQFF.